The clone carrying this T cell receptor beta chain was found many times. Its antigen is unknown. This sample is part of a study of CD8+CD57+ T cells in acquired aplastic anemia. Whole-study context: The study obtained an average of about 3.2 ug of DNA from sorted CD4+ and CD8+ cells.

Broader study findings: Overlapping CD8+ CDR3 repertoires of patients and controls contained under 35 shared sequences.

Patients chosen for sequencing had CD8+CD57+ cells that had expanded, as shown by flow cytometry. The patients all had a severe acquired aplastic anemia diagnosis. The template used for profiling TCR beta VDJ and CDR3 was genomic DNA. One entry per CDR3 protein, called by TCRdb with MiXCR from the reads. The repertoire holds about 180,000 distinct CDR3 sequences, with about three fifths as singletons. The CDR3 length is 12 residues. Germline V lookup: CDR1 DFQATT, CDR2 SNEGSKA (reference sequence). V shed 1 base and J shed 1 base, with 3 bases lying between them. The receptor was isolated from a human donor with aplastic anemia. The J gene is TRBJ2-3, the V gene TRBV20-1; D is undetermined. Source material: sorted CD4+, CD8+, or CD8+CD57+ T cells (not recorded which) from PBMCs. The CDR3 is CSARAGTDTQYF. The CDR3 DNA reads TGCAGTGCTAGAGCGGGCACAGATACGCAGTATTTT.